This T cell receptor (beta chain) was captured in a study of control samples from healthy donors and cancer patients. Unmatched junction bases numbered 12, after V lost 6 bases and J lost 7 bases. Per the germline V gene, CDR1 is SNHLY and CDR2 is FYNNEI. The CDR3 contains 15 residues. This table comes from immunoSEQ multiplex PCR, and its TCRdb copy is limited to in-frame clones, with some not included. The sample yields about 97,000 clones, around 88% seen once. The specimen was blood. The chain joins TRBV2 to TRBJ2-5; TRBD1 matches 9 bases. The receptor's source is a man in his thirties or forties in good health. The CDR3 loop reads CASRPKEQGAGTQYF. CDR3 bases: TGTGCCAGCAGACCCAAGGAACAGGGGGCAGGGACCCAGTACTTC. The whole variable domain, remainder taken from reference TRBV2 and TRBJ2-5, is EPEVTQTPSHQVTQMGQEVILRCVPISNHLYFYWYRQILGQKVEFLVSFYNNEISEKSEIFDDQFSVERPDGSNFTLKIRSTKLEDSAMYFCASRPKEQGAGTQYFGPGTRLLVL.